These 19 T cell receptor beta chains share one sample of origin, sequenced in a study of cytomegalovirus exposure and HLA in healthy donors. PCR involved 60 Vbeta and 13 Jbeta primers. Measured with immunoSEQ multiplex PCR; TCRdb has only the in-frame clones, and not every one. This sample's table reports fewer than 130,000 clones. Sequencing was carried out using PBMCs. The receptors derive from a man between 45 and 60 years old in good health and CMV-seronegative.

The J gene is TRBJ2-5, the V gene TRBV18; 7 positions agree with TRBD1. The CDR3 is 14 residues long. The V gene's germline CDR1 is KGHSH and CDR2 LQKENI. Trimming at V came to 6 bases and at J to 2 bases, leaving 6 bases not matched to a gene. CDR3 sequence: CASSGTAVQETQYF. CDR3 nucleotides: TGTGCCAGCTCGGGGACAGCAGTGCAAGAGACCCAGTACTTC.

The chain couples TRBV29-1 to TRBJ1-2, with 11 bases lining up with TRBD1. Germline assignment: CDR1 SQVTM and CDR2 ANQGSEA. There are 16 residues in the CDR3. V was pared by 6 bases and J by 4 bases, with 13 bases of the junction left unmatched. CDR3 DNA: TGCAGCGTCGCCGGGACAGGGGGAGCTACCCGCTATGGCTACACCTTC. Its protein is CSVAGTGGATRYGYTF. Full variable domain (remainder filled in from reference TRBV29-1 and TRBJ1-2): SAVISQKPSRDICQRGTSLTIQCQVDSQVTMMFWYRQQPGQSLTLIATANQGSEATYESGFVIDKFPISRPNLTFSTLTVSNMSPEDSSIYLCSVAGTGGATRYGYTFGSGTRLTVV.

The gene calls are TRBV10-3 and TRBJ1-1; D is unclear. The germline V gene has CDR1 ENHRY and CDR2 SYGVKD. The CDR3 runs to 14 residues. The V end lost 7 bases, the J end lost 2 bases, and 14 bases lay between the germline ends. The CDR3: CAIIQALTNTEAFF. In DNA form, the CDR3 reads TGTGCCATCATTCAGGCACTTACTAACACTGAAGCTTTCTTT.

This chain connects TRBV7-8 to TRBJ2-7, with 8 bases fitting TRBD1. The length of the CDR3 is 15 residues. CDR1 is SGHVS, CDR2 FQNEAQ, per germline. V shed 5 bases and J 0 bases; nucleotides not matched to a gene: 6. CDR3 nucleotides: TGTGCCAGCAGCCCGGGACAGGATACCTCCTACGAGCAGTACTTC. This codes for CASSPGQDTSYEQYF.

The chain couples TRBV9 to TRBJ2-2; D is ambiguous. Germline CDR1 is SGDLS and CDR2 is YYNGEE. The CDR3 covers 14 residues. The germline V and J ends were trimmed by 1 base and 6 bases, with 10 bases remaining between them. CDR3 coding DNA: TGTGCCAGCAGCGTACTTTTCGAGTCCGGGGAGCTGTTTTTT. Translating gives CASSVLFESGELFF.

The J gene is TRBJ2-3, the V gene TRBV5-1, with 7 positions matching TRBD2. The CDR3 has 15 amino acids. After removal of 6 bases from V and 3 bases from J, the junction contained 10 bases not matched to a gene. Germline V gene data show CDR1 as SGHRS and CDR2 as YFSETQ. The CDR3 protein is CASKGLAVLTDTQYF. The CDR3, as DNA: TGCGCCAGCAAAGGGCTAGCGGTTTTGACAGATACGCAGTATTTT.

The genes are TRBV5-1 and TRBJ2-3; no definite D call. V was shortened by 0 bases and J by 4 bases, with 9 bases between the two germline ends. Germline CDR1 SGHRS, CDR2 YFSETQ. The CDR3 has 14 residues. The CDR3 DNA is TGCGCCAGCAGCTTGGCCCCCGGGTCAGATACGCAGTATTTT. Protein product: CASSLAPGSDTQYF.

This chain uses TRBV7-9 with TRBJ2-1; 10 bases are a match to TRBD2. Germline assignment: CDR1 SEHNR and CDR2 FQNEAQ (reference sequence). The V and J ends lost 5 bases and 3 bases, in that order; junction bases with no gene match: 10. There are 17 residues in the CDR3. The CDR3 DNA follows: TGTGCCAGCAGCCGGGTTGGACTAGCGGCCAACTACAATGAGCAGTTCTTC. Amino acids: CASSRVGLAANYNEQFF. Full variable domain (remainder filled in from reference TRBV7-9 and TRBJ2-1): DTGVSQNPRHKITKRGQNVTFRCDPISEHNRLYWYRQTLGQGPEFLTYFQNEAQLEKSRLLSDRFSAERPKGSFSTLEIQRTEQGDSAMYLCASSRVGLAANYNEQFFGPGTRLTVL.

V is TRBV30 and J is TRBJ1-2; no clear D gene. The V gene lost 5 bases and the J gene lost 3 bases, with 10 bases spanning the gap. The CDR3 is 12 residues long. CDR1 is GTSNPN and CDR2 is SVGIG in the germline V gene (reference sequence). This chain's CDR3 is CAWGEVDYGYTF. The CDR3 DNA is TGTGCCTGGGGAGAGGTGGACTATGGCTACACCTTC.

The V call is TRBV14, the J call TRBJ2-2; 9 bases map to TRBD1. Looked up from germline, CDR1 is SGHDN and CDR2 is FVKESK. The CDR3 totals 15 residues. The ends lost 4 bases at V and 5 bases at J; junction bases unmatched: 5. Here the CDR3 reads CASSRTTGGTGELFF. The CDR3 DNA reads TGTGCCAGCAGCCGGACGACAGGGGGAACCGGGGAGCTGTTTTTT.

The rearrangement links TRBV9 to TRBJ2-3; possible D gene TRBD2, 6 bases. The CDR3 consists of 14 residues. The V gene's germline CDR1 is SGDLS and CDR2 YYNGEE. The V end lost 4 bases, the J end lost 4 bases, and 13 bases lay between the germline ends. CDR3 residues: CASSKGGTADTQYF. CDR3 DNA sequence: TGTGCCAGCAGCAAGGGAGGCACCGCAGATACGCAGTATTTT.

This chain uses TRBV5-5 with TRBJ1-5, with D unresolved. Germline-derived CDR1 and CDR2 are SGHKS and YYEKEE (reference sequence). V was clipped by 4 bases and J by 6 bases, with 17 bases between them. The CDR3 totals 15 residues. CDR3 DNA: TGTGCCAGCAGCCGGGGTACGATGGAAGGTCAGCCCCAGCATTTT. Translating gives CASSRGTMEGQPQHF.

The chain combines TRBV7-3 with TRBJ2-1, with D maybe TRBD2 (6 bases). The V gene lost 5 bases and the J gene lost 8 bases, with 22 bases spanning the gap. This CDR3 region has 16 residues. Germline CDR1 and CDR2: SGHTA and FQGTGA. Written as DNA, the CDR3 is TGTGCCAGCAGCCCGAAACCGGGAGCCCGCTTGGATGAGCAGTTCTTC. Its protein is CASSPKPGARLDEQFF. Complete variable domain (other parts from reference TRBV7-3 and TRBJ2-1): GAGVSQTPSNKVTEKGKYVELRCDPISGHTALYWYRQSLGQGPEFLIYFQGTGAADDSGLPNDRFFAVRPEGSVSTLKIQRTERGDSAVYLCASSPKPGARLDEQFFGPGTRLTVL.

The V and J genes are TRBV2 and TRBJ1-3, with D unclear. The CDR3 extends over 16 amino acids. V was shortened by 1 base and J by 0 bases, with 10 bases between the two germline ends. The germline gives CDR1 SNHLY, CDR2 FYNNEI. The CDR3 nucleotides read TGTGCCAGCAGTGAAGAAACAGCCAGCTCTGGAAACACCATATATTTT. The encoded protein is CASSEETASSGNTIYF.

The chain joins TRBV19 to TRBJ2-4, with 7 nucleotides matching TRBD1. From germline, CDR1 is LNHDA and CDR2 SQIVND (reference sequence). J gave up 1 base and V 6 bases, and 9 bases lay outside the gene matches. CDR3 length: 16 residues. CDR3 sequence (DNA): TGTGCCAGTAGATCCACAGGGGATTTTGCCAAAAACATTCAGTACTTC. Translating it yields CASRSTGDFAKNIQYF.

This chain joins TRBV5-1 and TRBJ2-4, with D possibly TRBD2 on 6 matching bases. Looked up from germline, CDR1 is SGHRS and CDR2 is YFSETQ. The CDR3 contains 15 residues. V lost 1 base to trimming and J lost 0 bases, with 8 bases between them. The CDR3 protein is CASSLSSGAKNIQYF. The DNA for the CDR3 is TGCGCCAGCAGCTTGAGTAGCGGAGCCAAAAACATTCAGTACTTC.

CDR3 coding DNA: TGTGCCAGCAGTAGGGACAGGGAACCCGAGCAGTACTTC. Amino acids: CASSRDREPEQYF. V is TRBV2 and J is TRBJ2-7; 9 nucleotides match TRBD1. The CDR3 spans 13 residues. Losses at the gene ends were 5 bases for V and 6 bases for J; bases not matched to a gene: 5. Germline V gives CDR1 SNHLY, CDR2 FYNNEI.

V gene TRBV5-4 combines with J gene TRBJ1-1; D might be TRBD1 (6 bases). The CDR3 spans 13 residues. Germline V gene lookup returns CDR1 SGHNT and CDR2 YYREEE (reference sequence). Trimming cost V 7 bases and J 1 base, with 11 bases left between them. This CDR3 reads CASVTGRNTEAFF. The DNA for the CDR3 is TGTGCCAGCGTCACAGGGAGGAACACTGAAGCTTTCTTT.

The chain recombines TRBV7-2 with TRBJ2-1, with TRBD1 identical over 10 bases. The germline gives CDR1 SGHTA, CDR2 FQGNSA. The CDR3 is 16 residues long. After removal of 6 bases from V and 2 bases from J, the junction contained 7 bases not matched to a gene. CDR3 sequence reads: CASSPTGTGAYNEQFF. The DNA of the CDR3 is TGTGCCAGCAGTCCAACTGGGACAGGGGCCTACAATGAGCAGTTCTTC.